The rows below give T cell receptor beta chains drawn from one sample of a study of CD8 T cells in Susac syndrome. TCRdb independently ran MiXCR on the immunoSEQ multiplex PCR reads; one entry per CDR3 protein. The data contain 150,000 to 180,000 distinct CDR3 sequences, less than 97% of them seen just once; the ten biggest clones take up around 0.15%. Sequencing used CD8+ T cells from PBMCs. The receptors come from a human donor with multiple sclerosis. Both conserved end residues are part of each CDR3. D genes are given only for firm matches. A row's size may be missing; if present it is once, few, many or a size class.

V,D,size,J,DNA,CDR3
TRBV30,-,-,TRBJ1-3,TGTGCCTGCCGGAGGGCCCCTGGAAACACCATATATTTT,CACRRAPGNTIYF
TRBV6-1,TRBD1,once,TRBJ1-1,TGTGCCAGCAGGCCGCCGGGACAGGTACGGGAGGACACTGAAGCTTTCTTT,CASRPPGQVREDTEAFF
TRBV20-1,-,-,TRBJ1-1,TGCACCACCAGGGTACCTGAAGCTTTCTTT,CTTRVPEAFF
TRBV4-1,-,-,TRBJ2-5,TGCGCCAGCAGCCCCAGGAGTGGGTTCTTCCAAGAGACCCAGTACTTC,CASSPRSGFFQETQYF
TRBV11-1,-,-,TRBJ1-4,TGTGCCAGCAGCTTAGGCGCGTCAACTAATGAAAAACTGTTTTTT,CASSLGASTNEKLFF
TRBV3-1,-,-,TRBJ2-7,TGTGCCAGCAGCCAAAACACAGGGTCCGAGCAGTACTTC,CASSQNTGSEQYF
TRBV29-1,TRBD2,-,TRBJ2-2,TGCAGCGCCCGACCTAGCGGGGAGCCCCCCGGGGAGCTGTTTTTT,CSARPSGEPPGELFF
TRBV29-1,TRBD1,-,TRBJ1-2,TGCAGCGCCCGGGACAGGGGGCCAGATGGCTACACCTTC,CSARDRGPDGYTF
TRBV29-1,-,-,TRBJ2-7,TGCAGCGTTGAAACCATGGACACCCCGCCTCACGAGCAGTACTTC,CSVETMDTPPHEQYF
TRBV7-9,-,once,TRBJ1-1,TGTGCCAGCAGTTCAGGGTGGGGCACTGAAGCTTTCTTT,CASSSGWGTEAFF
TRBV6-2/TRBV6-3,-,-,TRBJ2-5,TGTGCCAGCAGTTACTCGGGCGCGGCGGAGACCCAGTACTTC,CASSYSGAAETQYF
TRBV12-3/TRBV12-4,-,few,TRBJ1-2,TGTGCCAGCAGCCCAACTATATATGGCTACACCTTC,CASSPTIYGYTF
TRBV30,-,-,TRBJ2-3,TGTGCCTGGAGTGAGTCTAGCAACGCAGATACGCAGTATTTT,CAWSESSNADTQYF
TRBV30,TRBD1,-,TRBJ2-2,TGTGCCTGGAGCCCGGGACAGGGATCCGGGGAGCTGTTTTTT,CAWSPGQGSGELFF
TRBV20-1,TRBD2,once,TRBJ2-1,TGCAGTGCTAACAGCGGGGGGACCTACAATGAGCAGTTCTTC,CSANSGGTYNEQFF
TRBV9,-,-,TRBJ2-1,TGTGCCAGCAGCGTGCAGGACTCGAGCTCCTACAATGAGCAGTTCTTC,CASSVQDSSSYNEQFF
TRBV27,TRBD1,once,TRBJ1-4,TGTGCCAGCAGCCACAGGGGGCTTAAACTGTTTTTT,CASSHRGLKLFF
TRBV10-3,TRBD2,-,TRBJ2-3,TGTGCCTCGGAGCCCGAGGCTAGCGGGGGGGCCGCAGATACGCAGTATTTT,CASEPEASGGAADTQYF
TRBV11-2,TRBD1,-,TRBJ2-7,TGTGCCAGCAGCTACGGGACAGGGGCCTCCTACGAGCAGTACTTC,CASSYGTGASYEQYF
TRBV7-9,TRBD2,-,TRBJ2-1,TGTGCCAGCAGGCCTAGCGGGGGGGCAGATGAGCAGTTCTTC,CASRPSGGADEQFF
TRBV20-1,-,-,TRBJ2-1,TGCAGTGCTAGGCAACACGACGCTTCCTACAATGAGCAGTTCTTC,CSARQHDASYNEQFF
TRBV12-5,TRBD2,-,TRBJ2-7,TGTGCTAGTGCCGAGACTAGCGGGGTCTCCTACGAGCAGTACTTC,CASAETSGVSYEQYF
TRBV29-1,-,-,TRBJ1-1,TGCAGCGTTGTATGGCAGAGTCCTGAAGCTTTCTTT,CSVVWQSPEAFF
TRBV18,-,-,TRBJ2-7,TGTGCCAGCTCCCGGGACGGGTCCTACGAGCAGTACTTC,CASSRDGSYEQYF
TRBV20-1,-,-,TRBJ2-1,TGCAGTGCTGGCATGTCGGCGGGTGAGCAGTTCTTC,CSAGMSAGEQFF
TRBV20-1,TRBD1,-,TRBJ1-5,TGCAGTGCGAAGGACAGGGACAATCAGCCCCAGCATTTT,CSAKDRDNQPQHF
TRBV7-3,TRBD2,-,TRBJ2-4,TGTGCCAGCAGCTCTAGCGGGGGGACCAAAAACATTCAGTACTTC,CASSSSGGTKNIQYF
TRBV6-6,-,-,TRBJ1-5,TGTGCCAGCAGTTACGGAAGCGGGTCCCTTTTTCAGCCCCAGCATTTT,CASSYGSGSLFQPQHF
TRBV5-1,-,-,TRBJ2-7,TGCGCCAGCAGCTTGGAAGGGACAAGGGCCGGAATTCAGTACTTC,CASSLEGTRAGIQYF
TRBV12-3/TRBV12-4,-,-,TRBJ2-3,TGTGCCAGCAGTTTTTTTTCGGATACGCAGTATTTT,CASSFFSDTQYF
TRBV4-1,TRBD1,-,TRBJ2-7,TGCGCCAGCAGCCAACGGGACAGGGGCTCCTACGAGCAGTACTTC,CASSQRDRGSYEQYF
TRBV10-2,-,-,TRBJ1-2,TGCGCCAGCAGTGAGTCGTTAGGGGCCCCCTTCCTCTATGGCTACACCTTC,CASSESLGAPFLYGYTF
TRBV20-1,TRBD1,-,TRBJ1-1,TGCAGTGCTCCCTCTGAGGGACAGGGATTAGTCACTGAAGCTTTCTTT,CSAPSEGQGLVTEAFF
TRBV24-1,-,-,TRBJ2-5,TGTGCCACCTCAGCAGGGTTTCAAGAGACCCAGTACTTC,CATSAGFQETQYF
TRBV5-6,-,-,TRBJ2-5,TGTGCCAGCAGCCCGGCAGGCGGGATTATCGAGACCCAGTACTTC,CASSPAGGIIETQYF
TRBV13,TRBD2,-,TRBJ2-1,TGTGCCAGCAGCAGCGGGACGTATGAGCAGTTCTTC,CASSSGTYEQFF
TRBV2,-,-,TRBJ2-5,TGTGCCAGCAGTGAATCCCCCAGCCTCGGTGAGACCCAGTACTTC,CASSESPSLGETQYF